The entry that follows covers one TCR beta chain sequence. The antigen is not known. The sample comes from a study of early T cells in non-severe SARS-CoV-2 infection. Study in general: The study sequenced bulk RNA from unsorted whole blood, with chains unpaired. General observations from the study: The matching step, a VDJdb search, favored anti-spike CD8 responses and missed private and CD4 specificities.

CDR1 and CDR2 from the germline V gene are SQVTM and ANQGSEA. This CDR3 contains 14 residues. The junction had 6 bases not matched to a gene; V was cut back by 4 bases and J by 4 bases. Tagging with unique molecular identifiers was applied to individual cDNA molecules. TCRdb redid the calling of the 5' RACE reads with MiXCR, one entry per CDR3 protein. Of 110,000 or so distinct CDR3 sequences in the sample, around an eighth are singletons; the top ten hold around 3%. The material sequenced was whole blood. The clonotype originates from an adult who was a healthcare worker with PCR-confirmed SARS-CoV-2 infection or an uninfected control (not recorded which). J is TRBJ2-3 and V is TRBV29-1, with 9 bases lining up with TRBD2. CDR3 sequence: CSVVLAGVSDTQYF. The CDR3 DNA reads TGCAGCGTTGTTTTAGCGGGAGTTTCAGATACGCAGTATTTT.